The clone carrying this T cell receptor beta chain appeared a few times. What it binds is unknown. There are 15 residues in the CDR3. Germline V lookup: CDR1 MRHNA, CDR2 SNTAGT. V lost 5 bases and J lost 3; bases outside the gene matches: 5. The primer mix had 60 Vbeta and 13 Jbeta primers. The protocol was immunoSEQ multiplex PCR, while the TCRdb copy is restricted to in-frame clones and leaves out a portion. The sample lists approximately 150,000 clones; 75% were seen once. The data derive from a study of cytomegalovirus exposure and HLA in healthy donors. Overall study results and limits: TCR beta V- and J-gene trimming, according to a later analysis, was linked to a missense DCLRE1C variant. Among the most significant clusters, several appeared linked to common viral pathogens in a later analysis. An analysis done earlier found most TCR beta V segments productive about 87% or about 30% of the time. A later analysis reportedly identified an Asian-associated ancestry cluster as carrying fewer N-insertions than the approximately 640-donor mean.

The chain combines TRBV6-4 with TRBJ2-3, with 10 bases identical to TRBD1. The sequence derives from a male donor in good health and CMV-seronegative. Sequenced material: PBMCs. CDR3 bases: TGTGCCAGCAGTTCCGGGACAGGGGAAACAGATACGCAGTATTTT. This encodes CASSSGTGETDTQYF.